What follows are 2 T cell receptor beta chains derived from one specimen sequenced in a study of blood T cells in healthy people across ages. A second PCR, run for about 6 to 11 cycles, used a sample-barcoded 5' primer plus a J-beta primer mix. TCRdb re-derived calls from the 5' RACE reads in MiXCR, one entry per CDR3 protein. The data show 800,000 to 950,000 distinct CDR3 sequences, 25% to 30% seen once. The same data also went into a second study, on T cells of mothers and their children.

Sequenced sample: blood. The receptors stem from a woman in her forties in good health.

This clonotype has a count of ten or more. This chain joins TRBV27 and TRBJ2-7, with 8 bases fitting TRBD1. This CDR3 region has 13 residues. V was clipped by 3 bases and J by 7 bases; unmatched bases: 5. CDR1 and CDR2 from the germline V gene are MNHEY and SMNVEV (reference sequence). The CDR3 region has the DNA TGTGCCAGCAGTTTGCAGGGGGCGGAGGAGCAGTACTTC. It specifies CASSLQGAEEQYF.

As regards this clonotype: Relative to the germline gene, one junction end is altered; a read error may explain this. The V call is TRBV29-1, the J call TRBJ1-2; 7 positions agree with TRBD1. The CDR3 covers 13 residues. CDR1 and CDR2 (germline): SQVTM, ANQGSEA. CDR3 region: CGVAVNRGGGYTF. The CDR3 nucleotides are TGCGGCGTTGCCGTTAACAGGGGTGGAGGCTACACCTTC.